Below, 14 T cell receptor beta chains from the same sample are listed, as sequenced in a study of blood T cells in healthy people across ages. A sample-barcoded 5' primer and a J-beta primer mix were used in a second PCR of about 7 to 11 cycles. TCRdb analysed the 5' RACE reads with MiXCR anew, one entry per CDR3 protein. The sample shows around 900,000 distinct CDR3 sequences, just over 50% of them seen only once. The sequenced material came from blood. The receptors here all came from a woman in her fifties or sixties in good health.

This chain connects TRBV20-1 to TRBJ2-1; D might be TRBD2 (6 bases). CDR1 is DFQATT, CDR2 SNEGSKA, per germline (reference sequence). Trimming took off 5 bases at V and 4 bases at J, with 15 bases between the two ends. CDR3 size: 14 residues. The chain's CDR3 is CSARIAERYNEQFF. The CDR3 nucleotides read TGCAGTGCTCGGATAGCGGAGCGATACAATGAGCAGTTCTTC.

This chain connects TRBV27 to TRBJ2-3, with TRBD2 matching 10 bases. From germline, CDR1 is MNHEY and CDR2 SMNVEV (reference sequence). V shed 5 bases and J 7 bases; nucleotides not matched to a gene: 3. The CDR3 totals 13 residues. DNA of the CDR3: TGTGCCAGCAGTGAACTAGCGGGGCATACGCAGTATTTT. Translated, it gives CASSELAGHTQYF.

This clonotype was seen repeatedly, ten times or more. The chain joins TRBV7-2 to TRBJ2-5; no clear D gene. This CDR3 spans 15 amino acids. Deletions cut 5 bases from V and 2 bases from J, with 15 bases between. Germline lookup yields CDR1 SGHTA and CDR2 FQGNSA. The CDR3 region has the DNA TGTGCCAGCAGCCTAGTCGACGGGTCGCAAGAGACCCAGTACTTC. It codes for CASSLVDGSQETQYF.

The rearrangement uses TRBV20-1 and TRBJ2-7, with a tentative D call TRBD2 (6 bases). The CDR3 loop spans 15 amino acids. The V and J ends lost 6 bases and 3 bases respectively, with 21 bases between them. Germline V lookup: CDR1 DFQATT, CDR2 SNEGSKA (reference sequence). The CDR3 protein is CSAQTNAGLSYEQYF. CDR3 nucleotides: TGCAGTGCCCAAACTAATGCGGGATTGAGCTACGAGCAGTACTTC.

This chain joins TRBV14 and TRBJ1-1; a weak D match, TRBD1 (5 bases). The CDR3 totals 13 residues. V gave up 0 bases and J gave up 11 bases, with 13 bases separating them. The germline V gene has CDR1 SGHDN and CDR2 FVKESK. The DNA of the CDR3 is TGTGCCAGCAGCCAAGATGCGGGGCGCCGGGCTTTCTTT. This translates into CASSQDAGRRAFF.

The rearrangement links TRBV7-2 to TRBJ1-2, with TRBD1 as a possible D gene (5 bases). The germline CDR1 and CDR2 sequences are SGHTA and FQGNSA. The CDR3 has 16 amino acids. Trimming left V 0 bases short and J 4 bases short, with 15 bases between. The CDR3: CASSLAIGQGGYGYTF. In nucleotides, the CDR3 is TGTGCCAGCAGCTTAGCCATCGGGCAGGGAGGCTATGGCTACACCTTC.

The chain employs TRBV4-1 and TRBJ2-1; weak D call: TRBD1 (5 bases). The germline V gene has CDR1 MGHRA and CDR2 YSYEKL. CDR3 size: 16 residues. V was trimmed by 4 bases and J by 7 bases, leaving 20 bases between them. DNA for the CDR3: TGCGCCAGCAGCCGGGGCCCAACCGGTTTTAAGAATGAGCAGTTCTTC. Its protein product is CASSRGPTGFKNEQFF.

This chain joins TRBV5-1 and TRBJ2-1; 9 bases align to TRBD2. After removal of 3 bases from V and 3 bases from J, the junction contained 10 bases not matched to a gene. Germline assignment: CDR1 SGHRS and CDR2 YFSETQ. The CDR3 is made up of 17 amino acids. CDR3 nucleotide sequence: TGCGCCAGCAGCTCCCGGGCTAGCGGGAACAGCTACAATGAGCAGTTCTTC. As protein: CASSSRASGNSYNEQFF.

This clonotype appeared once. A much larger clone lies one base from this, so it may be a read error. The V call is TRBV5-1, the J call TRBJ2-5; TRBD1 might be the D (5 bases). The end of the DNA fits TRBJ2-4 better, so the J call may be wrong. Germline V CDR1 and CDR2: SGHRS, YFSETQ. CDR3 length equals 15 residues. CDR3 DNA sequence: TGCGCCAGCAGCCCGACAGTTCCAGCCAAAAACATTCAGTACTTC. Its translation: CASSPTVPAKNIQYF.

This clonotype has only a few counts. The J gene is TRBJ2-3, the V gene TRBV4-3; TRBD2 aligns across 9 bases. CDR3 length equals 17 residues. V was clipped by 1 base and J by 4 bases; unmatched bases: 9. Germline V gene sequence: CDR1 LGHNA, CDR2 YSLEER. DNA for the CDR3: TGCGCCAGCAGCCAAGGGCTGGCGGGAGGGAGGGCAGATACGCAGTATTTT. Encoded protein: CASSQGLAGGRADTQYF.

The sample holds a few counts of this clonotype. CDR3 in DNA: TGTGCCAGCAGCCAAGTAGCGGGAGGATCATATGAGCAGTTCTTC. Translated: CASSQVAGGSYEQFF. The V call is TRBV3-1, the J call TRBJ2-1; TRBD2 agrees at 10 bases. Per the germline V gene, CDR1 is LGHDT and CDR2 is YNNKEL (reference sequence). This CDR3 is 15 amino acids long. V lost 1 base, J lost 8 bases, and 5 bases stayed unmatched.

The CDR3 spells CASSQDVGTSGHNEQFF. The CDR3 DNA sequence: TGTGCCAGCAGCCAAGACGTCGGGACTAGCGGACACAATGAGCAGTTCTTC. The rearrangement uses TRBV4-2 and TRBJ2-1, with 11 nucleotides matching TRBD2. The junction had 6 bases not matched to a gene; V was cut back by 0 bases and J by 5 bases. The CDR3 length is 17 residues. Germline V gene lookup returns CDR1 LGHNA and CDR2 YNFKEQ.

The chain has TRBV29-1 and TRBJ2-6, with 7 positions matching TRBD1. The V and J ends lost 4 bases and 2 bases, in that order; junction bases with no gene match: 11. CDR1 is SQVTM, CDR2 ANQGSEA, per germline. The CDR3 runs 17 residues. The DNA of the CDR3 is TGCAGCGTTGCGTCGACAGGGCTCCCCGCTGGGGCCAACGTCCTGACTTTC. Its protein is CSVASTGLPAGANVLTF.

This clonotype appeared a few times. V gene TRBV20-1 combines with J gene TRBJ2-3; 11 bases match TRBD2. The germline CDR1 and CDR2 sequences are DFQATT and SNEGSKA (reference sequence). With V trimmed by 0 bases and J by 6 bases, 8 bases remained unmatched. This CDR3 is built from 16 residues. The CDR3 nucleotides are TGCAGTGCTAGAGATCCACTAGCGGGGGCTAGTGATACGCAGTATTTT. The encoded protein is CSARDPLAGASDTQYF.